Presented here are 30 T cell receptor beta chains from one specimen sequenced in a study of T cell responses to AZD1222 COVID-19 vaccine. Clones were read by immunoSEQ multiplex PCR, and TCRdb kept only the in-frame ones, dropping some. The table lists roughly 150,000 clones, roughly 85% of them singletons. This sample comprised peripheral blood, obtained 28 days after the second AZD1222 dose. These receptors were obtained from an adult who received the AZD1222 COVID-19 vaccine.

The rearrangement links TRBV30 to TRBJ1-2; D gene uncertain. Trimming shortened V by 3 bases and J by 5 bases, and 10 bases separated the two germline ends. Germline V gene data show CDR1 as GTSNPN and CDR2 as SVGIG (reference sequence). CDR3 length: 12 amino acids. CDR3 region: CAWSKSGYGYTF. CDR3 coding DNA: TGTGCCTGGAGCAAATCAGGTTATGGCTACACCTTC. Variable domain in full (rest from reference TRBV30 and TRBJ1-2): SQTIHQWPATLVQPVGSPLSLECTVEGTSNPNLYWYRQAAGRGLQLLFYSVGIGQISSEVPQNLSASRPQDRQFILSSKKLLLSDSGFYLCAWSKSGYGYTFGSGTRLTVV.

V and J are TRBV29-1 and TRBJ2-1; D tentatively reads TRBD1 or TRBD2 (5 bases each). V shed 4 bases and J shed 0 bases, with 19 bases lying between them. Germline CDR1 reads SQVTM; CDR2 reads ANQGSEA. This CDR3 spans 17 amino acids. This CDR3 reads CSVVGQPLAGSYNEQFF. DNA of the CDR3: TGCAGCGTTGTGGGGCAGCCGCTAGCTGGCTCCTACAATGAGCAGTTCTTC.

This chain uses TRBV3-1 (or the pseudogene TRBV3-2) with TRBJ1-2; 9 bases align to TRBD1. Germline V CDR1 and CDR2: LGHDT, YNNKEL (reference sequence). V trimming: 3 bases; J trimming: 4 bases; junction bases outside the gene matches: 9. This CDR3 is built from 16 residues. CDR3 sequence: CASSQIGTGPVYGYTF. In DNA form, the CDR3 reads TGTGCCAGCAGCCAGATTGGGACAGGGCCCGTCTATGGCTACACCTTC.

As for this clone: The same CDR3 is also encoded by other DNA sequences in this sample. The chain has TRBV9 and TRBJ2-7; D assignment may be TRBD1 or TRBD2 (6 bases each). Trimming left V 0 bases short and J 4 bases short, with 14 bases between. CDR1 is SGDLS, CDR2 YYNGEE, per germline. This CDR3 is 15 amino acids long. The CDR3 nucleotides read TGTGCCAGCAGCGTAGGATCCGGGGGCAGTTACGAGCAGTACTTC. Amino acid sequence: CASSVGSGGSYEQYF.

This clone has only one observation. This rearrangement joins TRBV7-2 to TRBJ1-4; D unresolved. The CDR3 consists of 16 residues. Trimming removed 2 bases from V and 3 bases from J, with 13 bases in between. Germline V CDR1 and CDR2: SGHTA, FQGNSA. As DNA, the CDR3 is TGTGCCAGCAGCTTAAAAAGGGCAGCGGCTAATGAAAAACTGTTTTTT. It yields the protein CASSLKRAAANEKLFF.

The chain combines TRBV5-6 with TRBJ2-1, with unresolved D. V dropped 1 base and J dropped 9 bases, with 11 bases sitting between them. This CDR3 spans 13 amino acids. Germline assignment: CDR1 SGHDT and CDR2 YYEEEE. The CDR3 sequence: CASSLYSQAEQFF. The CDR3 coding sequence is TGTGCCAGCAGCTTGTATAGCCAGGCTGAGCAGTTCTTC.

This clone appeared a single time. The chain joins TRBV4-2 to TRBJ2-5, with D possibly being TRBD1 or TRBD2 (5 bases each). The CDR3 sequence is 16 residues long. Trimming took 0 bases from V and 5 from J, leaving 16 bases between them. Germline CDR1 and CDR2: LGHNA and YNFKEQ. CDR3 DNA: TGTGCCAGCAGCCAAGAACCTCTAACGGGGCTGGAGACCCAGTACTTC. Translating gives CASSQEPLTGLETQYF.

Only a few counts were recorded for this clone. The chain combines TRBV9 with TRBJ2-7; D possibly uses TRBD1 or TRBD2 (5 bases each). The CDR3 length is 13 residues. Trimming removed 4 bases at V and 5 bases at J, with 13 bases between. In germline, CDR1 is SGDLS, CDR2 YYNGEE. The CDR3 here is CASSLGPSHEQYF. For the CDR3, the DNA is TGTGCCAGCAGCTTGGGACCGTCCCACGAGCAGTACTTC. Filled out from reference TRBV9 and TRBJ2-7, the complete variable domain reads DSGVTQTPKHLITATGQRVTLRCSPRSGDLSVYWYQQSLDQGLQFLIQYYNGEERAKGNILERFSAQQFPDLHSELNLSSLELGDSALYFCASSLGPSHEQYFGPGTRLTVT.

The gene calls are TRBV4-2 and TRBJ2-7; D is unclear. Trimming took 0 bases from V and 2 from J, leaving 14 bases between them. Germline CDR1 is LGHNA and CDR2 is YNFKEQ. The CDR3 spans 16 residues. In nucleotides, the CDR3 is TGTGCCAGCAGCCAAGAAATCGTGCATGAAGCCTACGAGCAGTACTTC. This encodes CASSQEIVHEAYEQYF.

The rearrangement joins TRBV5-1 to TRBJ1-3; 10 bases agree with TRBD1. Germline V CDR1 and CDR2: SGHRS, YFSETQ. This CDR3 is built from 12 residues. V lost 3 bases to trimming and J lost 10 bases; unmatched junction nucleotides: 1. CDR3 DNA: TGCGCCAGCAGCTCGGGACAGGGGACCATATATTTT. Amino acids: CASSSGQGTIYF. Combining the CDR3 with reference TRBV5-1 and TRBJ1-3 gives the whole variable domain KAGVTQTPRYLIKTRGQQVTLSCSPISGHRSVSWYQQTPGQGLQFLFEYFSETQRNKGNFPGRFSGRQFSNSRSEMNVSTLELGDSALYLCASSSGQGTIYFGEGSWLTVV.

The V and J genes are TRBV5-1 and TRBJ2-2; D uncertain. Germline V lookup: CDR1 SGHRS, CDR2 YFSETQ. The V and J ends lost 0 bases and 3 bases respectively, with 3 bases between them. The CDR3 spans 13 residues. This CDR3 is CASSLADTGELFF. The DNA for the CDR3 is TGCGCCAGCAGCTTGGCCGACACCGGGGAGCTGTTTTTT.

The chain has TRBV6-4 and TRBJ1-6; D uncertain. Trimming left V 8 bases short and J 13 bases short, with 21 bases between. Germline V CDR1 and CDR2: MRHNA, SNTAGT. The CDR3 is 14 amino acids. In DNA, the CDR3 is TGTGCCAGCGGAGAGGGCGCGTTTAGTACGCCCCTCCACTTT. Translated, it gives CASGEGAFSTPLHF.

This chain connects TRBV5-1 to TRBJ2-1, with D hard to call. CDR1 is SGHRS, CDR2 YFSETQ, per germline. The length of the CDR3 is 12 residues. The V end was cut by 7 bases, the J end by 0 bases, with 5 bases between. The CDR3 region is CASGDSYNEQFF. Here the CDR3 DNA reads TGCGCCAGCGGGGACTCCTACAATGAGCAGTTCTTC. Using reference TRBV5-1 and TRBJ2-1 for the parts outside the CDR3, the full variable domain is KAGVTQTPRYLIKTRGQQVTLSCSPISGHRSVSWYQQTPGQGLQFLFEYFSETQRNKGNFPGRFSGRQFSNSRSEMNVSTLELGDSALYLCASGDSYNEQFFGPGTRLTVL.

The chain uses TRBV5-1 and TRBJ1-6, with D unclear. From germline, CDR1 is SGHRS and CDR2 YFSETQ. V lost 4 bases to trimming and J lost 8 bases, with 10 bases between them. The CDR3 totals 13 residues. CDR3 sequence reads: CASSLQEYSPLHF. The CDR3 bases are TGCGCCAGCAGCCTGCAGGAGTATTCACCCCTCCACTTT.

The V gene is TRBV4-1, the J gene TRBJ1-3; D is undetermined. The V end was cut by 0 bases, the J end by 5 bases, with 11 bases between. The CDR3 extends over 15 amino acids. The germline gives CDR1 MGHRA, CDR2 YSYEKL. In DNA form, the CDR3 reads TGCGCCAGCAGCCAAGATCACCTCCCGAGAAACACCATATATTTT. This gives the protein CASSQDHLPRNTIYF.

The rearrangement joins TRBV10-3 to TRBJ2-3, with D perhaps matching TRBD2 (6 bases). V shed 7 bases and J shed 4 bases, with 9 bases lying between them. The CDR3 spans 12 residues. Germline CDR1 ENHRY, CDR2 SYGVKD. The CDR3 here is CAITGGADTQYF. The CDR3 coding sequence is TGTGCCATCACGGGCGGGGCAGATACGCAGTATTTT.

The V and J genes are TRBV2 and TRBJ2-5; TRBD2 is a possible D gene (5 bases). CDR1 SNHLY and CDR2 FYNNEI come from the germline V gene. Deletions cut 0 bases from V and 7 bases from J, with 15 bases between. The CDR3 spans 15 residues. In DNA, the CDR3 is TGTGCCAGCAGTGAAGCGGGAGCTGTGCTCAGGACCCAGTACTTC. Amino acids: CASSEAGAVLRTQYF.

CDR3 sequence reads: CASSTPHMRAGNYGYTF. CDR3 bases: TGTGCCAGCAGTACCCCGCATATGAGGGCAGGAAACTATGGCTACACCTTC. V and J are TRBV6-2 or TRBV6-3 and TRBJ1-2; unclear D gene. Trimming removed 5 bases at V and 2 bases at J, with 21 bases between. Germline V lookup: CDR1 MNHEY, CDR2 SVGEGT. The CDR3 length is 17 residues.

This clone was counted many times. The chain couples TRBV7-9 to TRBJ1-6; D not resolved. V lost 3 bases and J 5 bases, leaving 8 bases between the germline ends. The CDR3 totals 14 residues. Germline V gene lookup returns CDR1 SEHNR and CDR2 FQNEAQ (reference sequence). The CDR3 spells CASSFNMDNSPLHF. CDR3 DNA: TGTGCCAGCAGCTTTAACATGGATAATTCACCCCTCCACTTT.

The CDR3 region is CASRTPGAGRNYGYTF. CDR3 DNA sequence: TGTGCCAGCAGGACCCCGGGCGCAGGCCGCAACTATGGCTACACCTTC. The V and J genes are TRBV2 and TRBJ1-2; D unclear. The germline V gene encodes CDR1 SNHLY and CDR2 FYNNEI. The CDR3 length is 16 residues. Trimming removed 6 bases from V and 2 bases from J, with 19 bases in between. Drawing the rest from reference TRBV2 and TRBJ1-2, the complete variable domain is EPEVTQTPSHQVTQMGQEVILRCVPISNHLYFYWYRQILGQKVEFLVSFYNNEISEKSEIFDDQFSVERPDGSNFTLKIRSTKLEDSAMYFCASRTPGAGRNYGYTFGSGTRLTVV.

The chain recombines TRBV7-2 with TRBJ1-6, with 11 bases matching TRBD1. V lost 2 bases, J lost 10 bases, and 7 bases stayed unmatched. Per germline, CDR1 SGHTA and CDR2 FQGNSA. CDR3 length equals 16 residues. CDR3 sequence reads: CASSLTGQGGGSPLHF. The CDR3 nucleotides are TGTGCCAGCAGCTTAACGGGACAGGGGGGAGGGTCACCCCTCCACTTT. The variable domain in full, with the rest retrieved from reference TRBV7-2 and TRBJ1-6, is GAGVSQSPSNKVTEKGKDVELRCDPISGHTALYWYRQSLGQGLEFLIYFQGNSAPDKSGLPSDRFSAERTGGSVSTLTIQRTQQEDSAVYLCASSLTGQGGGSPLHFGNGTRLTVT.

The chain links TRBV5-5 to TRBJ1-2; 7 bases are a match to TRBD1. Germline V lookup: CDR1 SGHKS, CDR2 YYEKEE (reference sequence). The CDR3 runs 14 residues. The V gene end was trimmed by 4 bases and the J gene end by 6 bases; junction bases not matched to a gene: 9. CDR3 bases: TGTGCCAGCAGCCGCGGACAGGCTCCCGATGGCTACACCTTC. This translates into CASSRGQAPDGYTF.

The chain couples TRBV2 to TRBJ1-2, with D possibly being TRBD1 (5 bases). Germline values: CDR1 SNHLY, CDR2 FYNNEI. The CDR3 consists of 12 residues. Trimming stripped 4 bases from V and 7 bases from J, with 10 bases between. CDR3 nucleotide sequence: TGTGCCAGCAGTGCCAGGGATAGTGGCTACACCTTC. It encodes CASSARDSGYTF.

The chain uses TRBV6-6 and TRBJ1-5; TRBD1 matches at 9 bases. The V and J ends lost 5 bases and 6 bases, in that order; junction bases with no gene match: 11. The CDR3 length is 16 residues. CDR1 is MNHNY, CDR2 SVGAGI, per germline (reference sequence). The CDR3 DNA reads TGTGCCAGCAGTCGAGGACAGGGGTCGGGTGCTCAGCCCCAGCATTTT. As protein: CASSRGQGSGAQPQHF.

This chain joins TRBV10-3 and TRBJ1-4; no firm D call. Trimming cost V 7 bases and J 8 bases, with 14 bases left between them. The CDR3 runs to 13 residues. Germline V CDR1 and CDR2: ENHRY, SYGVKD. CDR3 in DNA: TGTGCCATCACTCCGAGTATCGGGGAAAAACTGTTTTTT. Translating gives CAITPSIGEKLFF.

The rearrangement links TRBV2 to TRBJ2-3; 9 nucleotides match TRBD2. Germline loops: CDR1 SNHLY, CDR2 FYNNEI. The CDR3 loop spans 19 amino acids. V shed 1 base and J 4 bases; nucleotides not matched to a gene: 15. The CDR3 reads CASSEGVRGVAGESDTQYF. The CDR3 DNA reads TGTGCCAGCAGTGAAGGAGTAAGAGGAGTAGCGGGGGAATCAGATACGCAGTATTTT.

The CDR3 spells CATRTPGELFF. DNA for the CDR3: TGTGCCACCAGAACCCCCGGGGAGCTGTTTTTT. This chain joins TRBV6-5 and TRBJ2-2; D is uncertain. Germline CDR1 MNHEY, CDR2 SVGAGI. This CDR3 comprises 11 residues. The V and J ends lost 10 bases and 6 bases respectively, with 9 bases between them.

The chain has TRBV6-5 and TRBJ2-7; a weak D match, TRBD2 (5 bases). Germline assignment: CDR1 MNHEY and CDR2 SVGAGI. CDR3 length: 15 amino acids. Trimming cost V 0 bases and J 7 bases, with 16 bases left between them. CDR3 in DNA: TGTGCCAGCAGTTACTCGTTGCCCCGGGGTCGGGAGCAGTACTTC. Its translation: CASSYSLPRGREQYF.

This chain connects TRBV5-6 to TRBJ2-7; possibly TRBD1 or TRBD2 for D (5 bases each). CDR3 length: 16 residues. CDR1 and CDR2 (germline): SGHDT, YYEEEE. The germline V and J ends were trimmed by 1 base and 3 bases, with 17 bases remaining between them. CDR3 sequence: CASSLILLGPSYEQYF. The CDR3 DNA sequence: TGTGCCAGCAGCTTGATTTTGTTGGGACCGAGCTACGAGCAGTACTTC.

The V and J genes are TRBV7-2 and TRBJ2-2; D perhaps matches TRBD1 (6 bases). The CDR3 length is 14 residues. The ends were cut back, 4 bases at V and 5 bases at J, with 11 bases in the middle. Germline lookup yields CDR1 SGHTA and CDR2 FQGNSA. The CDR3 loop is CASSYWTATGELFF. As DNA, the CDR3 is TGTGCCAGCAGCTACTGGACAGCAACCGGGGAGCTGTTTTTT. Full variable domain (rest looked up from reference TRBV7-2 and TRBJ2-2): GAGVSQSPSNKVTEKGKDVELRCDPISGHTALYWYRQSLGQGLEFLIYFQGNSAPDKSGLPSDRFSAERTGGSVSTLTIQRTQQEDSAVYLCASSYWTATGELFFGEGSRLTVL.